Listed below are T cell receptor beta chains from one sample, sequenced in a study of CD8 T cells in Susac syndrome. Via MiXCR, TCRdb re-called the immunoSEQ multiplex PCR reads, giving one row per CDR3 protein. Of some 140,000 distinct CDR3 sequences listed, 85% to 95% are singletons. Source material: CD8+ T cells from PBMCs. Receptors were obtained from a human donor with Susac syndrome. CDR3s include the opening cysteine and the closing phenylalanine or tryptophan. The order of the fields is J gene, V gene, clone size, D gene, CDR3 protein, CDR3 DNA. A D gene is named only where the DNA matches it firmly. Clone size appears in some rows only: once, few, many, or a class for an expanded clone.

j_call: TRBJ1-5
v_call: TRBV4-1
clone_size: NA
d_call: NA
cdr3_aa: CASSHGDNQPQHF
cdr3_nt: TGCGCCAGCAGCCATGGGGACAATCAGCCCCAGCATTTT

j_call: TRBJ2-1
v_call: TRBV30
clone_size: NA
d_call: TRBD2
cdr3_aa: CAWSAGTSGRIPYNEQFF
cdr3_nt: TGTGCCTGGAGCGCTGGGACTAGCGGGAGAATCCCCTACAATGAGCAGTTCTTC

j_call: TRBJ2-5
v_call: TRBV27
clone_size: NA
d_call: NA
cdr3_aa: CASSLGGGAETQYF
cdr3_nt: TGTGCCAGCAGTTTAGGAGGGGGCGCGGAGACCCAGTACTTC

j_call: TRBJ2-3
v_call: TRBV12-3/TRBV12-4
clone_size: NA
d_call: NA
cdr3_aa: CASSPIGGEGADTQYF
cdr3_nt: TGTGCCAGCAGCCCTATAGGGGGGGAGGGGGCAGATACGCAGTATTTT

j_call: TRBJ2-2
v_call: TRBV14
clone_size: NA
d_call: NA
cdr3_aa: CASSQTGITGELFF
cdr3_nt: TGTGCCAGCAGCCAAACGGGAATAACCGGGGAGCTGTTTTTT

j_call: TRBJ2-1
v_call: TRBV29-1
clone_size: NA
d_call: TRBD2
cdr3_aa: CSVDVGLEGGEQFF
cdr3_nt: TGCAGCGTTGACGTCGGACTAGAGGGCGGTGAGCAGTTCTTC

j_call: TRBJ1-5
v_call: TRBV7-9
clone_size: NA
d_call: NA
cdr3_aa: CASSRVNDQPQHF
cdr3_nt: TGTGCCAGCAGCAGGGTCAATGACCAGCCCCAGCATTTT

j_call: TRBJ2-7
v_call: TRBV20-1
clone_size: once
d_call: NA
cdr3_aa: CSASPKGSSYEQYF
cdr3_nt: TGCAGTGCTAGCCCCAAGGGGTCATCCTACGAGCAGTACTTC

j_call: TRBJ2-5
v_call: TRBV4-1
clone_size: NA
d_call: NA
cdr3_aa: CASSQVLAKETQYF
cdr3_nt: TGCGCCAGCAGCCAAGTCCTAGCCAAAGAGACCCAGTACTTC

j_call: TRBJ2-7
v_call: TRBV12-3/TRBV12-4
clone_size: NA
d_call: NA
cdr3_aa: CASSNPNEQYF
cdr3_nt: TGTGCCAGCAGTAATCCTAACGAGCAGTACTTC

j_call: TRBJ2-5
v_call: TRBV7-7
clone_size: NA
d_call: NA
cdr3_aa: CASSLANQETQYF
cdr3_nt: TGTGCTAGCAGCTTAGCTAACCAAGAGACCCAGTACTTC

j_call: TRBJ1-1
v_call: TRBV27
clone_size: NA
d_call: NA
cdr3_aa: CASRNGAEAFF
cdr3_nt: TGTGCCAGCAGGAACGGCGCTGAAGCTTTCTTT

j_call: TRBJ2-1
v_call: TRBV29-1
clone_size: NA
d_call: NA
cdr3_aa: CSVESGYNEQFF
cdr3_nt: TGCAGCGTTGAAAGTGGGTACAATGAGCAGTTCTTC

j_call: TRBJ2-1
v_call: TRBV27
clone_size: NA
d_call: TRBD2
cdr3_aa: CASMKSSGWDEQFF
cdr3_nt: TGTGCCAGCATGAAGTCTAGCGGATGGGATGAGCAGTTCTTC

j_call: TRBJ1-5
v_call: TRBV4-1
clone_size: NA
d_call: NA
cdr3_aa: CASSQDLGGGTNNQPQHF
cdr3_nt: TGCGCCAGCAGCCAAGACCTAGGAGGCGGTACCAACAATCAGCCCCAGCATTTT

j_call: TRBJ2-1
v_call: TRBV6-5
clone_size: NA
d_call: TRBD2
cdr3_aa: CASRYGLAGGPSYNEQFF
cdr3_nt: TGTGCCAGCAGATACGGACTAGCGGGAGGCCCCTCCTACAATGAGCAGTTCTTC

j_call: TRBJ2-5
v_call: TRBV13
clone_size: NA
d_call: NA
cdr3_aa: CASSSSTGRETQYF
cdr3_nt: TGTGCCAGCAGCTCTTCGACAGGGAGGGAGACCCAGTACTTC

j_call: TRBJ2-2
v_call: TRBV7-9
clone_size: NA
d_call: TRBD1
cdr3_aa: CARTGWNTGELFF
cdr3_nt: TGTGCCCGGACAGGGTGGAACACCGGGGAGCTGTTTTTT

j_call: TRBJ1-2
v_call: TRBV19
clone_size: NA
d_call: NA
cdr3_aa: CASSEEGGSGYTF
cdr3_nt: TGTGCCAGTAGTGAAGAGGGAGGAAGTGGCTACACCTTC

j_call: TRBJ2-5
v_call: TRBV20-1
clone_size: NA
d_call: TRBD1
cdr3_aa: CSAPQTGAQETQYF
cdr3_nt: TGCAGTGCTCCCCAAACAGGGGCACAAGAGACCCAGTACTTC

j_call: TRBJ2-7
v_call: TRBV14
clone_size: NA
d_call: NA
cdr3_aa: CASSPRHSLVYEQYF
cdr3_nt: TGTGCCAGCAGCCCGAGGCACAGTCTTGTCTACGAGCAGTACTTC

j_call: TRBJ1-2
v_call: TRBV10-2
clone_size: NA
d_call: NA
cdr3_aa: CASSLVQLNYGYTF
cdr3_nt: TGCGCCAGCAGCCTCGTACAGCTCAACTATGGTTACACCTTC

j_call: TRBJ1-5
v_call: TRBV4-1
clone_size: NA
d_call: NA
cdr3_aa: CASSQDSGAAQPQHF
cdr3_nt: TGCGCCAGCAGCCAAGATTCAGGGGCGGCTCAGCCCCAGCATTTT

j_call: TRBJ1-1
v_call: TRBV11-2
clone_size: NA
d_call: NA
cdr3_aa: CASSLDPDTEAFF
cdr3_nt: TGTGCCAGCAGCTTAGATCCCGACACTGAAGCTTTCTTT

j_call: TRBJ2-1
v_call: TRBV21-1
clone_size: NA
d_call: NA
cdr3_aa: CASTYSGRIANEQFF
cdr3_nt: TGTGCCAGCACATATAGCGGGAGGATAGCCAATGAGCAGTTCTTC

j_call: TRBJ2-1
v_call: TRBV24-1
clone_size: NA
d_call: NA
cdr3_aa: CATSDLMGNEQFF
cdr3_nt: TGTGCCACCAGTGATTTAATGGGGAATGAGCAGTTCTTC

j_call: TRBJ2-2
v_call: TRBV11-3
clone_size: NA
d_call: NA
cdr3_aa: CASGALDRNTGELFF
cdr3_nt: TGTGCCAGCGGGGCCCTGGACAGAAACACCGGGGAGCTGTTTTTT

j_call: TRBJ2-7
v_call: TRBV12-3/TRBV12-4
clone_size: NA
d_call: NA
cdr3_aa: CASGASNYEQYF
cdr3_nt: TGTGCCAGCGGGGCATCCAACTACGAGCAGTACTTC

j_call: TRBJ2-7
v_call: TRBV5-6
clone_size: NA
d_call: NA
cdr3_aa: CASSLPRAAYEQYF
cdr3_nt: TGTGCCAGCAGCTTGCCGCGAGCGGCCTACGAGCAGTACTTC

j_call: TRBJ1-5
v_call: TRBV4-1
clone_size: NA
d_call: NA
cdr3_aa: CASSQGLGNQPQHF
cdr3_nt: TGCGCCAGCAGCCAAGGACTCGGCAATCAGCCCCAGCATTTT

j_call: TRBJ2-7
v_call: TRBV19
clone_size: NA
d_call: TRBD1
cdr3_aa: CASSAGQGRRYEQYF
cdr3_nt: TGTGCCAGTAGTGCCGGACAGGGGCGGAGGTACGAGCAGTACTTC

j_call: TRBJ2-5
v_call: TRBV7-9
clone_size: NA
d_call: NA
cdr3_aa: CASSLEEWYPETQYF
cdr3_nt: TGTGCCAGCAGCTTAGAGGAGTGGTATCCAGAGACCCAGTACTTC

j_call: TRBJ2-7
v_call: TRBV28
clone_size: once
d_call: NA
cdr3_aa: CASSWIPYEQYF
cdr3_nt: TGTGCCAGCAGTTGGATACCCTACGAGCAGTACTTC

j_call: TRBJ2-7
v_call: TRBV11-1
clone_size: NA
d_call: TRBD1
cdr3_aa: CASSPYRTGGNEQYF
cdr3_nt: TGTGCCAGCAGCCCATACCGGACAGGGGGGAACGAGCAGTACTTC

j_call: TRBJ2-4
v_call: TRBV28
clone_size: NA
d_call: NA
cdr3_aa: CASSSSSDIQYF
cdr3_nt: TGTGCCAGCAGTTCTTCTAGCGACATTCAGTACTTC